Below, 11 T cell receptor beta chains from the same sample are listed, as sequenced in a study of cytomegalovirus exposure and HLA in healthy donors. PCR amplification relied on 60 Vbeta primers (plus 13 Jbeta primers). Measured with immunoSEQ multiplex PCR; TCRdb has only the in-frame clones, and not every one. There are approximately 120,000 clones in the sample; around 77% occur only once, and 9.5% to 15% lies in the top ten. Sequenced material: PBMCs. These receptors originate from a woman in her thirties or forties in good health and CMV-seropositive.

This chain joins TRBV27 and TRBJ2-5, with TRBD2 identical over 7 bases. This CDR3 is 15 amino acids long. V lost 2 bases to trimming and J lost 5 bases; unmatched junction nucleotides: 8. Germline V gives CDR1 MNHEY, CDR2 SMNVEV (reference sequence). CDR3 region: CASSLGGSSRETQYF. The DNA of the CDR3 is TGTGCCAGCAGTTTAGGCGGGAGTAGCCGTGAGACCCAGTACTTC.

A few counts support this clone. This chain joins TRBV7-9 and TRBJ2-6, with D maybe TRBD1 (5 bases). V lost 2 bases and J 0 bases, leaving 14 bases between the germline ends. The CDR3 runs to 18 residues. The germline CDR1 and CDR2 sequences are SEHNR and FQNEAQ (reference sequence). This chain's CDR3 is CASSLSLGRISGANVLTF. As DNA, the CDR3 is TGTGCCAGCAGCTTATCCCTGGGGCGTATCTCTGGGGCCAACGTCCTGACTTTC.

The chain couples TRBV7-8 to TRBJ2-1; a weak D match, TRBD2 (6 bases). CDR3 length equals 15 residues. Germline loops: CDR1 SGHVS, CDR2 FQNEAQ. The ends were cut back, 5 bases at V and 9 bases at J, with 20 bases in the middle. CDR3 sequence: CASSATGTTAGEQFF. CDR3 sequence (DNA): TGTGCCAGCAGCGCCACCGGGACCACAGCGGGTGAGCAGTTCTTC.

The genes are TRBV6-5 and TRBJ1-1, with no clear D. Germline V gene lookup returns CDR1 MNHEY and CDR2 SVGAGI. V lost 2 bases, J lost 0 bases, and 7 bases lay in between. This CDR3 comprises 14 residues. The CDR3 DNA follows: TGTGCCAGCAGTTACGGGGAGATGAACACTGAAGCTTTCTTT. This codes for CASSYGEMNTEAFF.

The gene calls are TRBV4-1 and TRBJ1-1; 8 nucleotides align to TRBD1. The CDR3 has 15 amino acids. CDR1 and CDR2 (germline): MGHRA, YSYEKL. Germline trimming cut 4 bases from V and 6 bases from J; bases unmatched to any gene: 10. The CDR3 here is CASSRLQGDMSEAFF. CDR3 DNA: TGCGCCAGCAGCCGCCTACAGGGGGATATGTCTGAAGCTTTCTTT.

The chain links TRBV11-2 to TRBJ2-7, with a weak D call TRBD1 (6 bases). The CDR3 runs to 13 residues. The germline V and J ends were trimmed by 6 bases and 5 bases, with 14 bases remaining between them. CDR1 SGHAT and CDR2 FQNNGV come from the germline V gene. CDR3: CASSPKQGHEQYF. The CDR3 bases are TGTGCCAGCAGTCCAAAACAGGGTCACGAGCAGTACTTC.

This clone has more than one count but fewer than ten. At one of its ends the junction is not consistent with the germline gene, which may arise from a read error. The chain links TRBV7-9 to TRBJ2-7, with a possible D match to TRBD1 (6 bases). Germline assignment: CDR1 SEHNR and CDR2 FQNEAQ (reference sequence). The CDR3 consists of 12 residues. CDR3 sequence: CSSSRTDYEQYF. In DNA form, the CDR3 reads TGTTCCAGCAGCAGGACAGACTACGAGCAGTACTTC.

The chain uses TRBV10-3 and TRBJ2-7; the match to TRBD1 covers 7 bases. Germline V gene data show CDR1 as ENHRY and CDR2 as SYGVKD. Losses at the gene ends were 4 bases for V and 1 base for J; bases not matched to a gene: 19. The CDR3 consists of 19 residues. The CDR3 DNA reads as TGTGCCATCAGTGGCCCTCTATCTCGACCGGGACAGTTTTCCTACGAGCAGTACTTC. It encodes CAISGPLSRPGQFSYEQYF.

V is TRBV9 and J is TRBJ2-5; TRBD2 agrees at 15 bases. The germline gives CDR1 SGDLS, CDR2 YYNGEE. The CDR3 consists of 21 residues. The V gene end was trimmed by 3 bases and the J gene end by 0 bases; junction bases not matched to a gene: 15. The CDR3 protein is CASSDTLPGLAGGPYQETQYF. The CDR3, as DNA: TGTGCCAGCAGCGATACCTTACCGGGACTAGCGGGAGGACCCTACCAAGAGACCCAGTACTTC.

The chain uses TRBV30 and TRBJ2-3; TRBD2 matches at 8 bases. With 2 bases clipped from V and 6 bases from J, the junction kept 7 bases outside the gene matches. The germline V gene has CDR1 GTSNPN and CDR2 SVGIG (reference sequence). The CDR3 is 14 residues long. In nucleotides, the CDR3 is TGTGCCTGGAGTAAAGGGACTAGTAGCGATACGCAGTATTTT. It is translated as CAWSKGTSSDTQYF.

The chain is built from TRBV5-1 and TRBJ2-5; D is undetermined. Germline V lookup: CDR1 SGHRS, CDR2 YFSETQ. Trimming took off 1 base at V and 0 bases at J, with 4 bases between the two ends. The CDR3 consists of 13 residues. The CDR3 DNA follows: TGCGCCAGCAGCTTGTCCAACCAAGAGACCCAGTACTTC. Translating gives CASSLSNQETQYF.